The 19 T cell receptor beta chains below all came from one sample that was sequenced in a study of shared clonotypes between healthy human individuals. Using immunoSEQ multiplex PCR, the repertoire was profiled, and TCRdb retains in-frame clones only, with some absent. The data hold millions of clones, with around 90% observed a single time. Sequences were obtained from naive CD4+ T cells sorted from blood. Subset in this sample: CD45RA+ positively selected. The source is a man aged 18-30 years in good health.

The rearrangement uses TRBV28 and TRBJ1-5; D is uncertain. CDR1 MDHEN and CDR2 SYDVKM come from the germline V gene. The CDR3 runs 11 residues. V was cut by 8 bases and J by 6 bases, with 8 bases left in between. The CDR3 protein is CASATVQPQHF. In DNA form, the CDR3 reads TGTGCCAGCGCTACCGTTCAGCCCCAGCATTTT. Combining the CDR3 with reference TRBV28 and TRBJ1-5 gives the whole variable domain DVKVTQSSRYLVKRTGEKVFLECVQDMDHENMFWYRQDPGLGLRLIYFSYDVKMKEKGDIPEGYSVSREKKERFSLILESASTNQTSMYLCASATVQPQHFGDGTRLSIL.

This rearrangement joins TRBV28 to TRBJ2-3, with TRBD2 identical over 12 bases. Germline CDR1 and CDR2: MDHEN and SYDVKM. Trimming took 6 bases from V and 5 from J; bases not matched to a gene: 12. This CDR3 region has 17 residues. CDR3 amino acids: CASSQTSGGLGGDTQYF. Written as DNA, the CDR3 is TGTGCCAGCAGCCAGACTAGCGGGGGCCTCGGGGGAGATACGCAGTATTTT.

The CDR3 DNA sequence: TGTGCCAGCAGTTACACCGGGACAGCGAATTCACCCCTCCACTTT. Amino acid sequence: CASSYTGTANSPLHF. The V and J genes are TRBV6-5 and TRBJ1-6; 7 nucleotides agree with TRBD1. The germline gives CDR1 MNHEY, CDR2 SVGAGI. V was clipped by 2 bases and J by 7 bases; unmatched bases: 5. There are 15 residues in the CDR3.

The chain uses TRBV7-9 and TRBJ2-2; 7 bases match TRBD1. The CDR3 spans 16 residues. V lost 5 bases, J lost 0 bases, and 6 bases stayed unmatched. CDR1 and CDR2 from the germline V gene are SEHNR and FQNEAQ (reference sequence). The CDR3 DNA sequence: TGTGCCAGCAGCGCTTTAGGGGGCGCGAACACCGGGGAGCTGTTTTTT. Translation: CASSALGGANTGELFF.

The rearrangement links TRBV21-1 to TRBJ2-7; the tabulated D call, TRBD2, remains unverified against the DNA. TRBV21-1 is classified as a pseudogene. This CDR3 has 16 residues. The CDR3: CASSKVRQRGSYEQYF. The CDR3 DNA is TGTGCCAGCAGCAAAGTTCGTCAGCGGGGGTCCTACGAGCAGTACTTC.

Remarks on this clone: Within the sample, other DNA sequences also encode this same CDR3. CDR3 nucleotides: TGTGCCAGCAGCCTAAGGACTAGCGGCTACAATGAGCAGTTCTTC. Amino acids: CASSLRTSGYNEQFF. The chain joins TRBV7-2 to TRBJ2-1, with TRBD2 matching over 10 bases. The CDR3 is made up of 15 amino acids. Germline V gene data show CDR1 as SGHTA and CDR2 as FQGNSA. Trimming removed 5 bases from V and 3 bases from J; junction bases left unmatched: 4.

This rearrangement joins TRBV29-1 to TRBJ2-2; possible D gene TRBD2, 5 bases. The CDR3 spans 15 residues. V shed 4 bases and J shed 0 bases, with 12 bases lying between them. Germline V CDR1 and CDR2: SQVTM, ANQGSEA. The CDR3 here is CSVAGGGANTGELFF. CDR3 DNA sequence: TGCAGCGTTGCTGGCGGAGGCGCGAACACCGGGGAGCTGTTTTTT.

This chain links TRBV6-5 with TRBJ2-5; TRBD2 is a possible D gene (6 bases). Germline V lookup: CDR1 MNHEY, CDR2 SVGAGI. The V and J ends lost 4 bases and 2 bases respectively, with 11 bases between them. This CDR3 has 14 amino acids. In nucleotides, the CDR3 is TGTGCCAGCAGTTCCCCCGGGGGACAAGAGACCCAGTACTTC. It translates to CASSSPGGQETQYF.

CDR3 sequence (DNA): TGTGCCAGCACAGCGTCATGGGGCTATGAGCAGTTCTTC. It encodes CASTASWGYEQFF. This rearrangement joins TRBV6-1 to TRBJ2-1; the D gene is possibly TRBD1 (5 bases). Per the germline V gene, CDR1 is MNHNS and CDR2 is SASEGT. The CDR3 covers 13 residues. V was trimmed by 7 bases and J by 8 bases, leaving 15 bases between them.

CDR3 DNA sequence: TGTGCCAGCAGCTCGTCAGGGAAAGAGACCCAGTACTTC. This sequence encodes CASSSSGKETQYF. This chain connects TRBV5-4 to TRBJ2-5; weak D call: TRBD1 (5 bases). V shed 3 bases and J shed 3 bases, with 9 bases lying between them. This CDR3 spans 13 amino acids. Germline assignment: CDR1 SGHNT and CDR2 YYREEE (reference sequence).

The chain uses TRBV28 and TRBJ1-5, with D possibly being TRBD1 (5 bases). The germline CDR1 and CDR2 sequences are MDHEN and SYDVKM. The V end lost 10 bases, the J end lost 6 bases, and 22 bases lay between the germline ends. The length of the CDR3 is 15 residues. CDR3 protein: CATRLGGREAQPQHF. The CDR3 region has the DNA TGTGCCACCCGACTCGGGGGGAGGGAGGCTCAGCCCCAGCATTTT.

The chain carries TRBV4-3 and TRBJ2-1; 12 nucleotides align to TRBD2. V was pared by 0 bases and J by 4 bases, with 7 bases of the junction left unmatched. The CDR3 runs to 18 residues. The germline CDR1 and CDR2 sequences are LGHNA and YSLEER. The CDR3 nucleotides are TGCGCCAGCAGCCAAGAGAAGTTAGGACTAGCGGGGTACAATGAGCAGTTCTTC. This translates into CASSQEKLGLAGYNEQFF.

This chain connects TRBV5-5 to TRBJ2-1, with D possibly TRBD1 on 6 matching bases. Germline V gives CDR1 SGHKS, CDR2 YYEKEE (reference sequence). The CDR3 contains 13 residues. Trimming pared 3 bases from V and 4 bases from J, leaving 8 bases between. CDR3 in DNA: TGTGCCAGCAGCTCCGGACAGTACAATGAGCAGTTCTTC. This codes for CASSSGQYNEQFF.

This chain uses TRBV18 with TRBJ1-6; D is perhaps TRBD1 (5 bases). This CDR3 region has 16 residues. In germline, CDR1 is KGHSH, CDR2 LQKENI. Trimming left V 5 bases short and J 10 bases short, with 21 bases between. In DNA, the CDR3 is TGTGCCAGCTCATCAATACCGGGGACCAACTCCTCACCCCTCCACTTT. Translated: CASSSIPGTNSSPLHF.

V gene TRBV5-4 combines with J gene TRBJ1-6; 10 positions match TRBD1. The trim removed 3 bases at V and 8 bases at J, leaving 11 bases unmatched. The CDR3 length is 17 residues. CDR1 is SGHNT and CDR2 is YYREEE in the germline V gene (reference sequence). The CDR3 loop is CASSSVPTGGTDSPLHF. As DNA, the CDR3 is TGTGCCAGCAGCTCCGTCCCGACAGGGGGCACAGATTCACCCCTCCACTTT.

A note on this clone: Different DNA sequences within this sample yield the same CDR3. The rearrangement uses TRBV6-5 and TRBJ2-4, with D uncertain. CDR3 length: 16 amino acids. V dropped 0 bases and J dropped 0 bases, with 9 bases sitting between them. Germline CDR1 is MNHEY and CDR2 is SVGAGI. CDR3 residues: CASSYSRGVAKNIQYF. CDR3 in DNA: TGTGCCAGCAGTTACTCCCGCGGAGTAGCCAAAAACATTCAGTACTTC.

This chain joins TRBV30 and TRBJ1-5, with TRBD1 matching 8 bases. V lost 5 bases, J lost 6 bases, and 9 bases stayed unmatched. The CDR3 sequence is 14 residues long. Germline V gene data show CDR1 as GTSNPN and CDR2 as SVGIG (reference sequence). The CDR3 spells CAWGTGGAPQPQHF. The CDR3 coding sequence is TGTGCCTGGGGGACAGGTGGGGCTCCTCAGCCCCAGCATTTT.

This CDR3 reads CASRAGRGQETQYF. The DNA for the CDR3 is TGTGCCAGCAGGGCGGGGCGGGGGCAAGAGACCCAGTACTTC. The genes are TRBV28 and TRBJ2-5; 7 bases map to TRBD2. Germline V gene sequence: CDR1 MDHEN, CDR2 SYDVKM. The CDR3 consists of 14 residues. With 6 bases clipped from V and 2 bases from J, the junction kept 6 bases outside the gene matches.

The rearrangement links TRBV6-5 to TRBJ1-5; TRBD1 agrees at 7 bases. The CDR3 runs to 14 residues. Losses at the gene ends were 5 bases for V and 9 bases for J; bases not matched to a gene: 10. In germline, CDR1 is MNHEY, CDR2 SVGAGI. The CDR3 region is CASSMGTDNGPQHF. The DNA for the CDR3 is TGTGCCAGCAGTATGGGGACAGATAATGGGCCCCAGCATTTT.